The clone carrying this TCR beta chain occurred many times. Antigen unknown. This entry belongs to a study of regulatory T cells in long-lasting Graves disease. Arm-PCR of CDR3 regions and iRepertoire HTBI primers were used to build TCR beta libraries. Each CDR3 protein is one row after TCRdb ran MiXCR on the multiplex PCR reads. The table lists 300,000 to 500,000 distinct CDR3 sequences, less than 25% of them singletons. The V and J ends lost 4 bases and 4 bases respectively, with 13 bases between them. The length of the CDR3 is 14 residues. Sample time point: persistent/refractory GD, antithyroid drugs over 5 years with positive TRAb. With RNA extracted from PBMCs as input, the TCR library was made. The patients included were those that came from an endocrinology department in Xi'an, China. Overall study findings and caveats: It was in persistent disease that TRBV28, TRBJ1-2 and TRBJ2-5 were favored.

J is TRBJ1-2 and V is TRBV12-3 or TRBV12-4; D perhaps matches TRBD1 (6 bases). The source of this sequence is a female donor with Graves disease. Specimen: peripheral blood mononuclear cells (PBMCs), collected when the disease was refractory, from a patient treated with antithyroid drugs. The CDR3 region is CASSSTGQIYGYTF. The CDR3 nucleotides read TGTGCCAGCAGTTCAACCGGACAGATCTATGGCTACACCTTC.